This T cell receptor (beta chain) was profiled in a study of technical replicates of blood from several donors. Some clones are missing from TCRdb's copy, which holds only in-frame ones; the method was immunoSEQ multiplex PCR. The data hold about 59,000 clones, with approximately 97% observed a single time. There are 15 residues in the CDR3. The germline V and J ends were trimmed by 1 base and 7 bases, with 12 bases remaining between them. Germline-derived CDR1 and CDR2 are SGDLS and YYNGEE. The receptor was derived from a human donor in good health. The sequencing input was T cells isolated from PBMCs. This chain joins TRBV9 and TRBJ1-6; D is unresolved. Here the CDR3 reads CASSVLGDRNSPLHF. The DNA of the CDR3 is TGTGCCAGCAGCGTATTGGGCGATAGAAATTCACCCCTCCACTTT.